This T cell receptor beta chain was documented in a study of T cells in Graves' hyperthyroidism and ophthalmopathy. Researchers barred patients who had uncontrolled infection, other autoimmune disease, pregnancy or lactation. PBMCs came from roughly 10 ml fresh peripheral blood. This clonotype was counted ten times or more. No antigen is known for it. Authors of the study amplified TCR beta CDR3 regions from RNA transcripts. The TCR CDR3 was amplified in a first-round RT-PCR using the HTBI primer set. One entry per CDR3 protein results from TCRdb running MiXCR on the multiplex PCR reads. The table includes a few hundred thousand distinct CDR3 sequences, about a sixth detected once. Overall study results and limits: It was a median approximately six months before onset that the model predicted ophthalmopathy. Most thyroid clonotypes expanded above 0.001 were also detected in blood.

With 0 bases removed from V and 4 bases from J, the gap between germline ends came to 7 bases. Germline-derived CDR1 and CDR2 are LGHDT and YNNKEL (reference sequence). The CDR3 extends over 13 amino acids. The receptor was isolated from a woman aged 40 to 55 with Graves' ophthalmopathy. The sequencing input was blood. The V gene is TRBV3-1, the J gene TRBJ2-7; the D is unclear. CDR3 DNA: TGTGCCAGCAGCCAAGAGGGATCGTACGAGCAGTACTTC. Translating gives CASSQEGSYEQYF.